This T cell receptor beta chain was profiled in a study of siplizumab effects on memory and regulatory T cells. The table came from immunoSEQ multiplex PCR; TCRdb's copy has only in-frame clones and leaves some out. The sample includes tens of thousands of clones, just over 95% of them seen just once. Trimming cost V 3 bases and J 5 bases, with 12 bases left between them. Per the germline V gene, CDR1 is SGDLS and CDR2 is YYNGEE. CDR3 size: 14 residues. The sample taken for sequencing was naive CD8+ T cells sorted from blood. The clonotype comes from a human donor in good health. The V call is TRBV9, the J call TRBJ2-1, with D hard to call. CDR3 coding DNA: TGTGCCAGCAGCGACGATAGGACCCACAATGAGCAGTTCTTC. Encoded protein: CASSDDRTHNEQFF. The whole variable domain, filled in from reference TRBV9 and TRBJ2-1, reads DSGVTQTPKHLITATGQRVTLRCSPRSGDLSVYWYQQSLDQGLQFLIQYYNGEERAKGNILERFSAQQFPDLHSELNLSSLELGDSALYFCASSDDRTHNEQFFGPGTRLTVL.